Listed below are T cell receptor beta chains from one sample, sequenced in a study of technical replicates of blood from a handful of donors. The data were produced by immunoSEQ multiplex PCR, yet TCRdb's version contains in-frame clones alone and is incomplete. The repertoire consists of around 68,000 clones, with under 98% occurring once and the leading ten covering around 0.3%. Sequenced input: T cells isolated from PBMCs. Every receptor here comes from a human donor in good health. CDR3s include the opening cysteine and the closing phenylalanine or tryptophan. The order of the fields is CDR3 protein, CDR3 DNA, V gene, J gene, CDR3 length, D gene. The D gene is left open where the match is weak.

CASSALTGRAFPVF	TGTGCCAGCAGTGCATTGACAGGTAGGGCTTTCCCGGTATTC	TRBV2	TRBJ1-1	14	-
CASSSAGDRVPYEQYF	TGTGCCAGCAGTTCGGCCGGGGACAGGGTACCCTACGAGCAGTACTTC	TRBV6-5	TRBJ2-7	16	TRBD1
CASSQDSGGNQPQHF	TGCGCCAGCAGCCAAGATTCAGGGGGCAATCAGCCCCAGCATTTT	TRBV4-1	TRBJ1-5	15	-
CASGLAGAGEQFF	TGCGCCAGTGGACTAGCGGGAGCAGGAGAGCAGTTCTTC	TRBV10-2	TRBJ2-1	13	TRBD2
CATPADMNTEAFF	TGTGCCACCCCGGCGGACATGAACACTGAAGCTTTCTTT	TRBV5-4	TRBJ1-1	13	-
CASSAPGSRNTEAFF	TGTGCCAGCAGCGCCCCGGGTAGTCGAAACACTGAAGCTTTCTTT	TRBV9	TRBJ1-1	15	-
CASSEGPGDSPLHF	TGTGCCAGCAGTGAGGGCCCAGGGGACTCACCCCTCCACTTT	TRBV6-1	TRBJ1-6	14	-
CASSFGGQGDEKLFF	TGTGCCAGCAGCTTCGGGGGACAGGGGGATGAAAAACTGTTTTTT	TRBV5-8	TRBJ1-4	15	TRBD1
CASTLAGEFYNEQFF	TGTGCCAGCACGTTAGCGGGAGAATTCTACAATGAGCAGTTCTTC	TRBV6-5	TRBJ2-1	15	TRBD2
CASSLEGGLAEPQETQYF	TGTGCCAGCAGCTTAGAGGGGGGTCTAGCGGAACCCCAAGAGACCCAGTACTTC	TRBV7-2	TRBJ2-5	18	-
CASSSPQSGTQYF	TGTGCCAGCAGCTCACCTCAGTCAGGTACCCAGTACTTC	TRBV7-2	TRBJ2-5	13	-
CASSIVFRGAYEQYF	TGTGCCAGTAGTATAGTTTTCAGGGGAGCCTACGAGCAGTACTTC	TRBV19	TRBJ2-7	15	-
CASSAEQGVKSGNTIYF	TGTGCCAGCAGCGCGGAACAGGGGGTTAAGTCTGGAAACACCATATATTTT	TRBV9	TRBJ1-3	17	TRBD1
CASSQHHSPNQPQHF	TGCGCCAGCAGCCAACATCACTCTCCCAATCAGCCCCAGCATTTT	TRBV4-1	TRBJ1-5	15	-
CASSLHSPYEQYF	TGTGCCAGCAGCCTTCACTCTCCTTACGAGCAGTACTTC	TRBV27	TRBJ2-7	13	-
CASSQTGVSQPQHF	TGTGCCAGCAGCCAGACAGGGGTCTCTCAGCCCCAGCATTTT	TRBV6-1	TRBJ1-5	14	TRBD1
CASSIAPSGPGEQFF	TGTGCCAGTAGTATAGCCCCTAGCGGGCCGGGGGAGCAGTTCTTC	TRBV19	TRBJ2-1	15	TRBD2
CASSVGQGRNQPQHF	TGTGCCAGCAGCGTAGGGCAGGGCCGGAATCAGCCCCAGCATTTT	TRBV9	TRBJ1-5	15	-
CASSESRTGGGYTF	TGCGCCAGCAGTGAGTCAAGGACAGGGGGCGGCTACACCTTC	TRBV10-1	TRBJ1-2	14	TRBD1
CASSLAGSPVKRGEQYF	TGTGCCAGCAGCTTAGCAGGGTCCCCGGTTAAAAGGGGGGAGCAGTACTTC	TRBV7-2	TRBJ2-7	17	-